These T cell receptor beta chains were read from a single sample in a study of OX40 agonist ivuxolimab in advanced cancers. The method was immunoSEQ multiplex PCR; TCRdb's version includes in-frame clones alone and lacks a portion of them. The sample consists of under 70,000 clones, about 92% of them appearing once. The sequencing used CD4+ or CD8+ T cells sorted from blood, collected in a trial of the OX40 agonist ivuxolimab. The receptors stem from an adult with an advanced solid tumor such as melanoma, head and neck, liver or kidney cancer. Each CDR3 is given with its conserved first and last residue. Each record gives: J gene, V gene, D gene, clone size, CDR3 DNA, CDR3 protein. A D gene is named only where the DNA matches it firmly. Size values are once, few and many counts, or a class for expanded clones, and some rows have none.

j_gene: TRBJ1-6
v_gene: TRBV9
d_gene: -
abundance: -
CDR3nt: TGTGCCAGCAGCGGACAGGAGAATTCACCCCTCCACTTT
CDR3aa: CASSGQENSPLHF

j_gene: TRBJ1-5
v_gene: TRBV6-5
d_gene: -
abundance: -
CDR3nt: TGTGCCAGCAGCGGCAGGGGCAATCAGCCCCAGCATTTT
CDR3aa: CASSGRGNQPQHF

j_gene: TRBJ2-5
v_gene: TRBV21-1
d_gene: -
abundance: -
CDR3nt: TGTGCCAGCCAGGACAGACAAGAGACCCAGTACTTC
CDR3aa: CASQDRQETQYF

j_gene: TRBJ2-2
v_gene: TRBV10-3
d_gene: -
abundance: -
CDR3nt: TGTGCCATCAGTGGTCTTGGGGGACTGTCCACCGGGGAGCTGTTTTTT
CDR3aa: CAISGLGGLSTGELFF

j_gene: TRBJ2-3
v_gene: TRBV5-1
d_gene: TRBD1
abundance: -
CDR3nt: TGCGCCAGCAGCTTGACAGGGGGCAGCTCTATCACAGATACGCAGTATTTT
CDR3aa: CASSLTGGSSITDTQYF

j_gene: TRBJ2-6
v_gene: TRBV11-3
d_gene: -
abundance: -
CDR3nt: TGTGCCAGCAGCCTGACCCTTCAGAGCTCTGGGGCCAACGTCCTGACTTTC
CDR3aa: CASSLTLQSSGANVLTF

j_gene: TRBJ2-7
v_gene: TRBV7-7
d_gene: -
abundance: -
CDR3nt: TGTGCTAGCAGTCCTGGGGTCCCATCCAAATCGCCTAGCTCCTACGAGCAGTACTTC
CDR3aa: CASSPGVPSKSPSSYEQYF

j_gene: TRBJ2-1
v_gene: TRBV11-3
d_gene: -
abundance: -
CDR3nt: TGTGCCAGCAGCTTTGGGAGTAGGAATGAGCAGTTCTTC
CDR3aa: CASSFGSRNEQFF

j_gene: TRBJ1-1
v_gene: TRBV11-3
d_gene: -
abundance: -
CDR3nt: TGTGCCAGCAGCACTGCTGAGGGGGTCGGCACTGAAGCTTTCTTT
CDR3aa: CASSTAEGVGTEAFF

j_gene: TRBJ2-7
v_gene: TRBV6-5
d_gene: TRBD2
abundance: once
CDR3nt: TGTGCCAGCAGTTCATGGACTAGCGGGGGCTACGAGCAGTACTTC
CDR3aa: CASSSWTSGGYEQYF

j_gene: TRBJ2-1
v_gene: TRBV4-2
d_gene: TRBD2
abundance: -
CDR3nt: TGTGCCAGCAGCCAAGATGGGATCCGCGGGAGCCCCTACAATGAGCAGTTCTTC
CDR3aa: CASSQDGIRGSPYNEQFF

j_gene: TRBJ2-7
v_gene: TRBV6-6
d_gene: TRBD2
abundance: -
CDR3nt: TGTGCCAGCACGGGGGGGCTAGGGTACGAGCAGTACTTC
CDR3aa: CASTGGLGYEQYF

j_gene: TRBJ2-7
v_gene: TRBV29-1
d_gene: -
abundance: -
CDR3nt: TGCAGCGTTGGGGCAGCGACCTCCTACGAGCAGTACTTC
CDR3aa: CSVGAATSYEQYF

j_gene: TRBJ2-7
v_gene: TRBV5-4
d_gene: -
abundance: -
CDR3nt: TGTGCCAGCAGCTTGGGGATGGGGGGCTCCTACGAGCAGTACTTC
CDR3aa: CASSLGMGGSYEQYF

j_gene: TRBJ2-1
v_gene: TRBV30
d_gene: TRBD2
abundance: -
CDR3nt: TGTGCCTGGAGTACGATAGCGGGAGGTAGGGAGCAGTTCTTC
CDR3aa: CAWSTIAGGREQFF

j_gene: TRBJ1-2
v_gene: TRBV5-4
d_gene: TRBD1
abundance: -
CDR3nt: TGTGCCAGCAGGAGTGGGACAGGTGCCTTTGGGGGCTACACCTTC
CDR3aa: CASRSGTGAFGGYTF

j_gene: TRBJ1-5
v_gene: TRBV6-6
d_gene: -
abundance: -
CDR3nt: TGTGCCAGCAGTTACGACGGACCTCAGCCCCAGCATTTT
CDR3aa: CASSYDGPQPQHF

j_gene: TRBJ2-2
v_gene: TRBV10-3
d_gene: -
abundance: -
CDR3nt: TGTGCCATCAGGGACGTACAGGGGAGGGCAAACACCGGGGAGCTGTTTTTT
CDR3aa: CAIRDVQGRANTGELFF

j_gene: TRBJ2-7
v_gene: TRBV29-1
d_gene: -
abundance: -
CDR3nt: TGCAGCGGGGGGGGACACTCCTACGAGCAGTACTTC
CDR3aa: CSGGGHSYEQYF

j_gene: TRBJ2-1
v_gene: TRBV9
d_gene: TRBD2
abundance: -
CDR3nt: TGTGCCAGCAGCGCCCCTACCCGACTAGCGGGGGAGGCTGACAATGAGCAGTTCTTC
CDR3aa: CASSAPTRLAGEADNEQFF

j_gene: TRBJ2-3
v_gene: TRBV18
d_gene: TRBD1
abundance: -
CDR3nt: TGTGCCAGCTCACCACGGGCACAGGGGATAGACCTACGCACAGATACGCAGTATTTT
CDR3aa: CASSPRAQGIDLRTDTQYF

j_gene: TRBJ1-2
v_gene: TRBV29-1
d_gene: -
abundance: -
CDR3nt: TGCAGCGTTGAGGCCACTGATGGCTACACCTTC
CDR3aa: CSVEATDGYTF

j_gene: TRBJ1-1
v_gene: TRBV6-1
d_gene: -
abundance: -
CDR3nt: TGTGCCAGCAGCCTGACAGAGGTGAACACTGAAGCTTTCTTT
CDR3aa: CASSLTEVNTEAFF

j_gene: TRBJ1-5
v_gene: TRBV19
d_gene: TRBD1
abundance: -
CDR3nt: TGTGCCAGTAGTATAGAAAGGGACAGGGGGCCGGGGCGGCCCCAGCATTTT
CDR3aa: CASSIERDRGPGRPQHF

j_gene: TRBJ1-4
v_gene: TRBV30
d_gene: -
abundance: -
CDR3nt: TGTGCCTGGAGTGGGGGCGAGGGGCAGGAAAAACTGTTTTTT
CDR3aa: CAWSGGEGQEKLFF

j_gene: TRBJ1-1
v_gene: TRBV4-2
d_gene: -
abundance: -
CDR3nt: TGTGCCAGCAGCCAAGAGAGGTTTGGCGAAGCTTTCTTT
CDR3aa: CASSQERFGEAFF

j_gene: TRBJ2-3
v_gene: TRBV27
d_gene: -
abundance: few
CDR3nt: TGTGCCAGCAGTTTGGATGGAGGGAGGAGGCAGTATTTT
CDR3aa: CASSLDGGRRQYF

j_gene: TRBJ2-1
v_gene: TRBV30
d_gene: -
abundance: -
CDR3nt: TGTGCCTGGACTCAAGGAGACAATGAGCAGTTCTTC
CDR3aa: CAWTQGDNEQFF